Reported below is one T cell receptor (beta chain). Its antigen specificity is not known. Qualities for individual bases were not recorded, and no much larger clone is one base off. Reading the germline V gene gives CDR1 SGHVS and CDR2 FNYEAQ. V drops 1 base and J drops 6 bases, leaving 10 bases in between. The CDR3, cysteine through valine, is 13 amino acids long. Only the CDR3 region is kept as DNA, spanning 39 bases read in frame from base 1. This record comes from a study of blood T cell repertoires in COVID-19 (dated by TCRdb to the early 2020s). For the study in its entirety: Samples from collaborators originated in the United States, Italy and Spain and spanned both the acute and convalescent phases of COVID-19. A de-identified subject ID, COVID-19 status, age in years and sex were almost always included in the sample metadata. The material from the prospective study consisted of cDNA or gDNA derived from T cells, B-cell-depleted T cells, or PBMCs. The repertoires were released in a freely available public database meant as a resource for research on the immune response to SARS-CoV-2. Where available, HLA class I and class II types were obtained from metadata supplied by the sample provider rather than from assay-based typing. Samples came from the ongoing ImmuneRACE study (first 160 participants) plus 1,254 subjects from 6 global collaborators. The dataset comprised deeply sampled blood TCRbeta repertoires from subjects exposed to, actively infected with, or recovered from COVID-19. General study outcomes and caveats: Clinical and demographic metadata were provided uncurated, with the amount varying by source and participant.

The immunoSEQ Assay, a bias-controlled multiplex PCR, was used to amplify TCRbeta CDR3 regions from genomic DNA. The original methods were these. Nucleated cell counts per sample were estimated from amplification of reference gene primers within the assay. To quantify the absolute abundance of each unique TCRbeta CDR3 rearrangement, sequence reads were collapsed and filtered. Productive Simpson clonality was computed per sample as the square root of Simpson's diversity index over productive rearrangements. TCRdb carries this immuneACCESS record with in-frame sequences only. Its versions omit some clonotypes, under half of them owing to an unresolved V gene in the studies checked, with the rest unexplained. V and J calls and clone size are given by that table; D and trimming were obtained from the DNA. Recorded for this sample are around 190,000 clones; roughly 80% of them occurred a single time. The leading ten clones occupy approximately 10% of the sample.

In Seattle, one collaborating source enrolled patients while the infection was active and tracked those patients longitudinally over the course of disease. Each collaborating institution followed its own protocols to collect whole blood in K2EDTA tubes. For TCRbeta analysis, collaborators shipped samples in one of three forms: frozen whole blood, isolated PBMCs, or DNA extracted from either of those sample types. The sequence derives from a woman in her thirties or forties with COVID-19, enrolled during active disease. The chain is assembled from TRBV7-6 and TRBJ2-7; TRBD2 is possibly the D segment (6 matching bases). The sequenced sample consisted of peripheral blood. The nucleotide sequence reads TGTGCCAGCAGCTTAGGGGTCGGGGGCGAGCAGTACGTC. The resulting protein is CASSLGVGGEQYV.